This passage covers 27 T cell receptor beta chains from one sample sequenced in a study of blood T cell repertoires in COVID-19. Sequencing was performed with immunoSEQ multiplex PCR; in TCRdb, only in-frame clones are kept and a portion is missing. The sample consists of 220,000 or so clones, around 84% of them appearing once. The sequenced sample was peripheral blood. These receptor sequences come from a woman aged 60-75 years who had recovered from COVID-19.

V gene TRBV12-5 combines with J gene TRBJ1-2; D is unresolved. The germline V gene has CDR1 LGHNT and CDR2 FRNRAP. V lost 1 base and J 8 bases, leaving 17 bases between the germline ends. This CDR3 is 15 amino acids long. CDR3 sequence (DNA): TGTGCTAGTGGTTTGGGAGGATACATCCCCTGGGGCTACACCTTC. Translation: CASGLGGYIPWGYTF.

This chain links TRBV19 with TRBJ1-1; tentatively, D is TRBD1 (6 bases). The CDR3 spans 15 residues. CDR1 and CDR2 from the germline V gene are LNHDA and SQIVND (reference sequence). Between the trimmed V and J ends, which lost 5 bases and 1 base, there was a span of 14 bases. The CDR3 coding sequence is TGTGCCAGTAGTGCGCCGTCGACAGGGAACACTGAAGCTTTCTTT. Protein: CASSAPSTGNTEAFF.

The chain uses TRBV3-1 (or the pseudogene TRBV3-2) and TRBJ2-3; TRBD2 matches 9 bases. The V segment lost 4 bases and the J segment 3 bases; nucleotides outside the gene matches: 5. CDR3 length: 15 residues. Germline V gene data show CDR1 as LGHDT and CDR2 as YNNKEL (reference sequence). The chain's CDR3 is CASSRRGGPTDTQYF. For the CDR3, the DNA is TGTGCCAGCAGCCGGCGGGGGGGTCCTACAGATACGCAGTATTTT.

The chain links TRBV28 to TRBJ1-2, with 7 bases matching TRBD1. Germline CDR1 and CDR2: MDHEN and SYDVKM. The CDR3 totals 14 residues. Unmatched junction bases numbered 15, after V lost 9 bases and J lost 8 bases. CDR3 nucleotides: TGTGCCAGTAACAACCTCGGACAGGCTAGGGGCTACACCTTC. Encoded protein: CASNNLGQARGYTF.

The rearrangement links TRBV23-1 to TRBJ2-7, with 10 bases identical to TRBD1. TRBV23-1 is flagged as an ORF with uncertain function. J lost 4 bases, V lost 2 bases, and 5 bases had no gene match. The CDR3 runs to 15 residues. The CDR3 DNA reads TGCGCCAGCAGTCAACAGGACAGGGGGGTATACGAGCAGTACTTC. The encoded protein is CASSQQDRGVYEQYF.

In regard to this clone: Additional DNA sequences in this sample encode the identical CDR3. CDR3 nucleotide sequence: TGTGCCAGCAGCTTGGACAGGGCGAATTCACCCCTCCACTTT. It yields the protein CASSLDRANSPLHF. The chain has TRBV5-6 and TRBJ1-6; D may be TRBD1 (6 bases). The CDR3 spans 14 residues. V lost 0 bases, J lost 7 bases, and 8 bases lay in between. From germline, CDR1 is SGHDT and CDR2 YYEEEE.

The CDR3 here is CASSQTGSTTNEKLFF. In nucleotides, the CDR3 is TGTGCCAGCAGCCAAACAGGGTCAACAACTAATGAAAAACTGTTTTTT. V gene TRBV5-6 combines with J gene TRBJ1-4, with a possible D match to TRBD1 (6 bases). V dropped 4 bases and J dropped 0 bases, with 13 bases sitting between them. This CDR3 is 16 amino acids long. CDR1 and CDR2 from the germline V gene are SGHDT and YYEEEE.

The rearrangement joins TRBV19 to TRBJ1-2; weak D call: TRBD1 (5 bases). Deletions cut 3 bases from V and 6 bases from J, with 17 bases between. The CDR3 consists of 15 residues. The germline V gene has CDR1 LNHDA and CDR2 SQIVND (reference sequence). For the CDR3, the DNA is TGTGCCAGTAGTATTTGGCGGGGGTTGATGGATGGCTACACCTTC. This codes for CASSIWRGLMDGYTF. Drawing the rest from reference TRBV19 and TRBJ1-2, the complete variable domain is DGGITQSPKYLFRKEGQNVTLSCEQNLNHDAMYWYRQDPGQGLRLIYYSQIVNDFQKGDIAEGYSVSREKKESFPLTVTSAQKNPTAFYLCASSIWRGLMDGYTFGSGTRLTVV.

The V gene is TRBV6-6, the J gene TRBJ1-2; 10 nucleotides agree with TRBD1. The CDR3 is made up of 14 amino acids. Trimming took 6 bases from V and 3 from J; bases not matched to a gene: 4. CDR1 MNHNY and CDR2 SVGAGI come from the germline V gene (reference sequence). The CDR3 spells CASRGQGGDYGYTF. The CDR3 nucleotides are TGTGCCAGCAGAGGACAGGGGGGAGACTATGGCTACACCTTC.

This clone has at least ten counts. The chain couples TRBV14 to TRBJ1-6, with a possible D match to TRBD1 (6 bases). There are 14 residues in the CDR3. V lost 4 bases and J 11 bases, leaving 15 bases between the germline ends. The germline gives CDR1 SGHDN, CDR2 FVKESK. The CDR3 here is CASSRQVFWAPLHF. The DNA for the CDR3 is TGTGCCAGCAGCCGACAGGTCTTTTGGGCACCCCTCCACTTT.

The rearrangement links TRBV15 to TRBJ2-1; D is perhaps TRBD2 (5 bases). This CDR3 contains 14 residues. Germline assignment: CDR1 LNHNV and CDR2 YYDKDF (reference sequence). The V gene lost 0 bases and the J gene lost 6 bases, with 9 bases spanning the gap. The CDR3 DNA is TGTGCCACCAGCAGAGAATGGCTAGCCAATGAGCAGTTCTTC. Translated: CATSREWLANEQFF.

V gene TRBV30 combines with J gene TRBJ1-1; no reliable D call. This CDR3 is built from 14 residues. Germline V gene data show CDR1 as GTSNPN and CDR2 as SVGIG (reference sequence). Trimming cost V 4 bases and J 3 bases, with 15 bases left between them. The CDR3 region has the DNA TGTGCCTGGACGTCTGGGAGGAAAGACACTGAAGCTTTCTTT. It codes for CAWTSGRKDTEAFF.

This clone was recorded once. CDR3 in DNA: TGCGCCAGCAGCTTGGGGGAACAGGGGGCGGATTCACCCCTCCACTTT. It yields the protein CASSLGEQGADSPLHF. The chain recombines TRBV5-1 with TRBJ1-6; 9 bases match TRBD1. V shed 0 bases, J shed 8 bases, and the junction held 6 bases outside the gene matches. The CDR3 contains 16 residues. Germline values: CDR1 SGHRS, CDR2 YFSETQ.

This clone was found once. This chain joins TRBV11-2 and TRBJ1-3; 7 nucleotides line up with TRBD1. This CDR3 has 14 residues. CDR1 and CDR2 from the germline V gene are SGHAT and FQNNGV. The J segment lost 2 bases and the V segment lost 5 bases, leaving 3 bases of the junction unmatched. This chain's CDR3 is CASSRGTAGNTIYF. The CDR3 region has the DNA TGTGCCAGCAGCAGAGGGACAGCTGGAAACACCATATATTTT. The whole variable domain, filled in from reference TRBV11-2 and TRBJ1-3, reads EAGVAQSPRYKIIEKRQSVAFWCNPISGHATLYWYQQILGQGPKLLIQFQNNGVVDDSQLPKDRFSAERLKGVDSTLKIQPAKLEDSAVYLCASSRGTAGNTIYFGEGSWLTVV.

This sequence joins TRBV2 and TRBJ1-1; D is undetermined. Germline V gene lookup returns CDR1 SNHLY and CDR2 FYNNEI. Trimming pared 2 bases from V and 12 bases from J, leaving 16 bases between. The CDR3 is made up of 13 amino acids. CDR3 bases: TGTGCCAGCAGTGAAAAAGAGCCCCTGAAGACTTTCTTT. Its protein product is CASSEKEPLKTFF.

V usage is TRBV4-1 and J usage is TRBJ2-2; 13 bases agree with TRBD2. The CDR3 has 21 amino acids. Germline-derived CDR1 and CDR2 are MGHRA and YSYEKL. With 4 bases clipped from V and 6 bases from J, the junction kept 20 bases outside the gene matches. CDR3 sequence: CASSPRWRGGLAGSGAGELFF. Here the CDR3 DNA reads TGCGCCAGCAGCCCGCGCTGGCGCGGGGGACTAGCGGGGAGTGGGGCCGGGGAGCTGTTTTTT.

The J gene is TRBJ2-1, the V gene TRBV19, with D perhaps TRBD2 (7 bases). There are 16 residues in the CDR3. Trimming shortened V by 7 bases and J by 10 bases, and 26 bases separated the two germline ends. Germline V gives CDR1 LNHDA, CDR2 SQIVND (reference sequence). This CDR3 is CASIPKAAGAPREQFF. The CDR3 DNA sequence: TGTGCCAGTATCCCCAAGGCGGCGGGGGCGCCGAGGGAGCAGTTCTTC.

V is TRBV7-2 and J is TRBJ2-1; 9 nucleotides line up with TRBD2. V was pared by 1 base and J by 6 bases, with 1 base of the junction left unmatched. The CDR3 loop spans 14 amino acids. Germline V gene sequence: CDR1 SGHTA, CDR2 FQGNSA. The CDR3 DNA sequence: TGTGCCAGCAGCTTAGTTAGCGGGGGCAATGAGCAGTTCTTC. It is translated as CASSLVSGGNEQFF.

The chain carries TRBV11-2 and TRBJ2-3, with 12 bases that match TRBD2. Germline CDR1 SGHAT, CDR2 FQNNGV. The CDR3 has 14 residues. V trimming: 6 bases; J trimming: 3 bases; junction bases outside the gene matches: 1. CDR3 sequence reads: CASRGLAGTDTQYF. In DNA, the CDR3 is TGTGCCAGCAGAGGACTAGCGGGGACAGATACGCAGTATTTT.

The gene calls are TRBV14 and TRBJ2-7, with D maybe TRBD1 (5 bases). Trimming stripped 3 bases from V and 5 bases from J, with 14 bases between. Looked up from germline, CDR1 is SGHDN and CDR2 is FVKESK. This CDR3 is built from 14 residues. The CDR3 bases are TGTGCCAGCAGCCACCCCGACAGCCCCCACGAGCAGTACTTC. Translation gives CASSHPDSPHEQYF. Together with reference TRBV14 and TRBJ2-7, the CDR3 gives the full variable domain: EAGVTQFPSHSVIEKGQTVTLRCDPISGHDNLYWYRRVMGKEIKFLLHFVKESKQDESGMPNNRFLAERTGGTYSTLKVQPAELEDSGVYFCASSHPDSPHEQYFGPGTRLTVT.

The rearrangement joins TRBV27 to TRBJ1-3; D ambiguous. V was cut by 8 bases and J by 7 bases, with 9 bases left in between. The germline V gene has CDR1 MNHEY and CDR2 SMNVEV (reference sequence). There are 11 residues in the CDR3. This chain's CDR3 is CASGTGNTIYF. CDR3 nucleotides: TGTGCCAGCGGCACGGGGAACACCATATATTTT.

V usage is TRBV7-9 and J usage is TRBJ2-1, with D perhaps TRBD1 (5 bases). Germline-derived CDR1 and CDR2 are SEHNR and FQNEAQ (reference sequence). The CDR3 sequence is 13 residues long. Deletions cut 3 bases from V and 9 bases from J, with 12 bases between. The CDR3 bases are TGTGCCAGCAGCTTTTTAGCCCAGGGTGAGCAGTTCTTC. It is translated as CASSFLAQGEQFF.

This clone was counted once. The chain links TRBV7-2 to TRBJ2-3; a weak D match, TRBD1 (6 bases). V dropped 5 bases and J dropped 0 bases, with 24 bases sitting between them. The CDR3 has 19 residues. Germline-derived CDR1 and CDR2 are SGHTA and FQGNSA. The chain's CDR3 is CASSPRGEDAGPSTDTQYF. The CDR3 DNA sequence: TGTGCCAGCAGCCCCAGGGGTGAGGATGCGGGCCCTAGCACAGATACGCAGTATTTT. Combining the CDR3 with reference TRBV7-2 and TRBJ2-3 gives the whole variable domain GAGVSQSPSNKVTEKGKDVELRCDPISGHTALYWYRQSLGQGLEFLIYFQGNSAPDKSGLPSDRFSAERTGGSVSTLTIQRTQQEDSAVYLCASSPRGEDAGPSTDTQYFGPGTRLTVL.

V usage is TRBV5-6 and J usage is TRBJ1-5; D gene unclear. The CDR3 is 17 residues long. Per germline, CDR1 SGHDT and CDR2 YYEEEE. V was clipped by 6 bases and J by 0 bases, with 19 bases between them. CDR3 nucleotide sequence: TGTGCCAGCATCCCCAGACGAGGCGGTGATAGCAATCAGCCCCAGCATTTT. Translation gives CASIPRRGGDSNQPQHF. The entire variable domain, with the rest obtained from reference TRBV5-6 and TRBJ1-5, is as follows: DAGVTQSPTHLIKTRGQQVTLRCSPKSGHDTVSWYQQALGQGPQFIFQYYEEEERQRGNFPDRFSGHQFPNYSSELNVNALLLGDSALYLCASIPRRGGDSNQPQHFGDGTRLSIL.

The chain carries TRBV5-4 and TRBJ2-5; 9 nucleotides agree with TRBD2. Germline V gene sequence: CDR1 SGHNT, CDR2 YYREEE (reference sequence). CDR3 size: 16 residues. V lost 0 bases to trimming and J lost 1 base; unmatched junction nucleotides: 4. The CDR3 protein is CASSLEGRGGQETQYF. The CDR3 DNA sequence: TGTGCCAGCAGCTTGGAGGGGCGGGGGGGCCAAGAGACCCAGTACTTC.

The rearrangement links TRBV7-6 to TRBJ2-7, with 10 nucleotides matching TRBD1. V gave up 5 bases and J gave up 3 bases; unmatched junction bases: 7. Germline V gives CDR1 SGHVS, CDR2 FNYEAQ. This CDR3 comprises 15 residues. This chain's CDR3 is CASSEGTGDLYEQYF. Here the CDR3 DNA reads TGTGCCAGCAGCGAAGGGACAGGGGACCTCTACGAGCAGTACTTC.

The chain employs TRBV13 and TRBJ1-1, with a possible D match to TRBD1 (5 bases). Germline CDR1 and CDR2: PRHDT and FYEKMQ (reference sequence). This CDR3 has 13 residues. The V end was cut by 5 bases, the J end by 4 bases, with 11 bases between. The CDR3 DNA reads TGTGCCAGCAGCCCACCTACAGGCACTGAAGCTTTCTTT. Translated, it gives CASSPPTGTEAFF.